This TCR beta chain was found in a study of T cell responses to AZD1222 COVID-19 vaccine (dated by TCRdb to the early 2020s). At the level of the whole study: TCR sequencing was performed for fewer than 250 trial participants, of whom some 200 were given two doses of AZD1222 and 26 were given two doses of MenACWY control vaccine. Trial participants were enrolled into age subgroups of 18-55, 56-69 and 70-plus years, which contained 148, 28 and 57 TCR-sequenced participants, respectively.

V drops 0 bases and J drops 0 bases, leaving 11 bases in between. The germline V gene encodes CDR1 MGHRA and CDR2 YSYEKL. Spanning cysteine to phenylalanine, the CDR3 consists of 17 amino acids. Left in the record is the CDR3 DNA by itself, 51 bases read in frame from the first base. General conclusions and limits of the study: In the small 56-69-year group, the increase in depth fell short of significance, most likely because of low power. Reportedly, close to half of the unique spike-specific TCRs recognized epitopes lying outside the regions that are mutated in the B.1.351 and B.1.1.7 variants. The whole spike protein was spanned by vaccine-associated CD4 TCRs, and dominant responses were seen in regions 160-218 and 743-854. Only 5 to 7 AZD1222 recipients were SARS-CoV-2 seropositive at baseline, limiting conclusions about previously exposed vaccinees. Spike-specific TCR breadth and depth rose significantly after two AZD1222 doses compared with day 0 and with MenACWY recipients. Because no day 14 peak-response samples were available, the repertoires could be characterized only after the peak T cell response. Participants were mostly white British and included more females than males, and it was suggested by the authors that clonal diversity may have been underestimated.

Notes on this clone: The antigen this receptor binds is unknown. There are no base qualities to consult, and no much larger clone falls within one base.

The CDR3 regions of human TCRbeta chains were analyzed by immunosequencing. The authors' analysis ran thus. TCRs in the repertoires were matched against a reference library of SARS-CoV-2-specific TCRs that had been generated with the MIRA antigen-specificity platform. Breadth was defined as the fraction of unique TCRs that were SARS-CoV-2-associated. Depth was defined as the fraction of total T cells that were SARS-CoV-2-associated. Each spike-specific TCR was assigned to its reactive spike region and to a CD4 or CD8 class using the MIRA data. Log10-transformed breadth and depth values were compared by one-way ANOVA with Sidak's multiple comparisons tests. Entries here come from immuneACCESS through TCRdb and include only in-frame sequences with V and J called. Some clones fail to appear in such tables; in the studies checked, an unresolved V gene covers under half of the shortfall, and the cause of the remainder is unknown. The V and J calls and clone size are taken from that table; D and trimming were inferred from the DNA. The table for this sample lists 70,000 to 95,000 clones; roughly 84% of them were counted only once. Around 5.4% of the sample lies in the top ten.

Interpreted using the paper, the time point label stands for: about 28 days (+/-7) after the second vaccine dose. Because spike-specific TCR depth and breadth did not differ between the two schedules, AZD1222 recipients who got a second dose at roughly 4 weeks were pooled with those who got a second dose at roughly 12 weeks. Samples from vaccinated people were obtained from the UK trials COV001 and COV002, which included a single-blind randomized controlled phase 2/3 trial of AZD1222 (ChAdOx1 nCoV-19) in healthy adults. For TCRbeta chain sequencing, PBMC samples were collected from trial participants at day 0 and at day 28 after the second dose.

The chain is encoded by TRBV4-1 joined to TRBJ1-4, and TRBD1 may be the D gene, going by 5 matching bases. This receptor was obtained from an adult who received the AZD1222 COVID-19 vaccine. The sequencing used peripheral blood, collected 28 days after the second AZD1222 dose. The CDR3 corresponds to CASSQEKRGATNEKLFF. The DNA reads as follows: TGCGCCAGCAGCCAAGAGAAACGAGGGGCAACTAATGAAAAACTGTTTTTT.